These 25 T cell receptor beta chains originate from one sample sequenced in a study of sequential checkpoint blockade in melanoma. Sequencing used immunoSEQ multiplex PCR; TCRdb keeps in-frame clones, though not all of them. The sample records 3,500 to 4,000 clones, approximately 44% being singletons. Treatment in this sample: randomized to nivolumab then ipilimumab (arm A) or the reverse (arm B). The sample consisted of CD8+ T cells sorted from blood (inferred from file names), taken from a patient given nivolumab and ipilimumab in sequence. These receptors were collected from a human donor with melanoma.

This clone appeared once. The genes are TRBV5-6 and TRBJ1-5, with TRBD1 matching over 7 bases. Germline CDR1 is SGHDT and CDR2 is YYEEEE. With V trimmed by 3 bases and J by 0 bases, 9 bases remained unmatched. CDR3 length: 17 amino acids. CDR3 loop: CASSWGPGQPSNQPQHF. The CDR3 bases are TGTGCCAGCAGCTGGGGCCCGGGACAGCCTAGCAATCAGCCCCAGCATTTT.

In its sample, this clone was seen a few times. The chain couples TRBV7-6 to TRBJ2-7, with TRBD2 as a possible D gene (6 bases). Trimming cost V 3 bases and J 2 bases, with 11 bases left between them. The CDR3 contains 14 residues. From germline, CDR1 is SGHVS and CDR2 FNYEAQ. The CDR3 region has the DNA TGTGCCAGCAGCTTCTTAGGGGAGGCCTACGAGCAGTACTTC. This codes for CASSFLGEAYEQYF.

This clone turned up a few times. This sequence joins TRBV7-9 and TRBJ2-7, with 9 bases that match TRBD1. Per the germline V gene, CDR1 is SEHNR and CDR2 is FQNEAQ (reference sequence). V was pared by 4 bases and J by 6 bases, with 7 bases of the junction left unmatched. The CDR3 spans 14 residues. The CDR3 sequence: CASSWTGATGEQYF. The CDR3 DNA reads as TGTGCCAGCAGCTGGACAGGGGCGACTGGCGAGCAGTACTTC.

This sequence joins TRBV6-5 and TRBJ2-7; 8 nucleotides align to TRBD1. This CDR3 has 16 residues. Germline V lookup: CDR1 MNHEY, CDR2 SVGAGI. V lost 4 bases and J lost 7; bases outside the gene matches: 15. The CDR3 DNA follows: TGTGCCAGCAGTTCCCTTAGGGACAGGACCAGGGGGGAGCAGTACTTC. Translating gives CASSSLRDRTRGEQYF.

Only a few counts were recorded for this clone. The chain combines TRBV19 with TRBJ2-7, with a weak D call TRBD1 (6 bases). The germline CDR1 and CDR2 sequences are LNHDA and SQIVND (reference sequence). The CDR3 runs 12 residues. V was clipped by 9 bases and J by 5 bases, with 14 bases between them. DNA for the CDR3: TGTGCCAGCAGGGGTCCCGGCCACGAGCAGTACTTC. Amino acids: CASRGPGHEQYF.

The chain is built from TRBV5-4 and TRBJ2-7; 7 bases match TRBD1. The CDR3 runs to 14 residues. Trimming at V came to 4 bases and at J to 3 bases, leaving 7 bases not matched to a gene. Germline lookup yields CDR1 SGHNT and CDR2 YYREEE (reference sequence). The DNA of the CDR3 is TGTGCCAGCAGCCCTACAGGGGATGGCTACGAGCAGTACTTC. As protein: CASSPTGDGYEQYF.

The genes are TRBV9 and TRBJ2-1, with 9 bases lining up with TRBD2. This CDR3 has 16 amino acids. CDR1 and CDR2 (germline): SGDLS, YYNGEE. Trimming at V came to 0 bases and at J to 3 bases, leaving 4 bases not matched to a gene. Written as DNA, the CDR3 is TGTGCCAGCAGCGTAGAGGGCGGGGGGGGCTACAATGAGCAGTTCTTC. Amino acid sequence: CASSVEGGGGYNEQFF.

This clone has only a few counts. This chain uses TRBV18 with TRBJ2-7, with D perhaps TRBD2 (5 bases). V was trimmed by 1 base and J by 0 bases, leaving 16 bases between them. The CDR3 totals 17 residues. Germline values: CDR1 KGHSH, CDR2 LQKENI. The CDR3 nucleotides read TGTGCCAGCTCACCACGGGAGCAGTTTCGAAGCTCCTACGAGCAGTACTTC. This codes for CASSPREQFRSSYEQYF.

The gene calls are TRBV7-2 and TRBJ2-7; tentatively, D is TRBD1 (5 bases). V lost 0 bases, J lost 3 bases, and 6 bases lay in between. Germline V gene sequence: CDR1 SGHTA, CDR2 FQGNSA. This CDR3 spans 13 amino acids. CDR3 sequence reads: CASSLADSYEQYF. Here the CDR3 DNA reads TGTGCCAGCAGCTTAGCCGACAGCTACGAGCAGTACTTC.

V and J are TRBV29-1 and TRBJ2-7; TRBD1 matches at 7 bases. V shed 3 bases, J shed 2 bases, and the junction held 7 bases outside the gene matches. The CDR3 has 14 amino acids. CDR1 and CDR2 (germline): SQVTM, ANQGSEA. The CDR3 loop is CSVERTGATYEQYF. DNA for the CDR3: TGCAGCGTTGAGAGGACAGGTGCGACCTACGAGCAGTACTTC.

This clone was seen a few times. This rearrangement joins TRBV7-9 to TRBJ2-7; TRBD1 matches 8 bases. The CDR3 extends over 13 amino acids. Germline V gives CDR1 SEHNR, CDR2 FQNEAQ (reference sequence). Trimming removed 8 bases from V and 1 base from J; junction bases left unmatched: 4. DNA for the CDR3: TGTGCCAGCGGGGGACAGGTATCCTACGAGCAGTACTTC. Amino acid sequence: CASGGQVSYEQYF.

The chain has TRBV28 and TRBJ2-7; TRBD2 agrees at 15 bases. This CDR3 has 20 amino acids. Germline V CDR1 and CDR2: MDHEN, SYDVKM. Germline trimming cut 2 bases from V and 2 bases from J; bases unmatched to any gene: 13. The CDR3 DNA follows: TGTGCCAGCAGTTTACCCAACGACCCGGGACTAGCGGGAGGCCCCTACGAGCAGTACTTC. Translated, it gives CASSLPNDPGLAGGPYEQYF. Supplemented by reference TRBV28 and TRBJ2-7, the full variable domain reads DVKVTQSSRYLVKRTGEKVFLECVQDMDHENMFWYRQDPGLGLRLIYFSYDVKMKEKGDIPEGYSVSREKKERFSLILESASTNQTSMYLCASSLPNDPGLAGGPYEQYFGPGTRLTVT.

This clone is labeled medium-sized. The rearrangement joins TRBV11-2 to TRBJ1-1; 9 bases match TRBD1. This CDR3 is 14 amino acids long. Germline-derived CDR1 and CDR2 are SGHAT and FQNNGV. With V trimmed by 5 bases and J by 5 bases, 6 bases remained unmatched. CDR3 protein: CASSPRDRVTEAFF. In DNA form, the CDR3 reads TGTGCCAGCAGCCCCCGGGACAGGGTTACTGAAGCTTTCTTT. Supplemented by reference TRBV11-2 and TRBJ1-1, the full variable domain reads EAGVAQSPRYKIIEKRQSVAFWCNPISGHATLYWYQQILGQGPKLLIQFQNNGVVDDSQLPKDRFSAERLKGVDSTLKIQPAKLEDSAVYLCASSPRDRVTEAFFGQGTRLTVV.

The V gene is TRBV5-1, the J gene TRBJ2-7; D possibly corresponds to TRBD1 (5 bases). The CDR3 length is 13 residues. Deletions cut 0 bases from V and 5 bases from J, with 9 bases between. From germline, CDR1 is SGHRS and CDR2 YFSETQ. CDR3: CASSLGQNNEQYF. The CDR3 DNA follows: TGCGCCAGCAGCTTGGGACAGAACAACGAGCAGTACTTC.

The chain couples TRBV7-8 to TRBJ1-1, with 12 positions matching TRBD1. The germline CDR1 and CDR2 sequences are SGHVS and FQNEAQ. The length of the CDR3 is 15 residues. The J segment lost 8 bases and the V segment lost 2 bases, leaving 6 bases of the junction unmatched. CDR3 sequence (DNA): TGTGCCAGCAGCTTACGGGGACAGGGGGCTCCGGAAGCTTTCTTT. Translating gives CASSLRGQGAPEAFF.

This clone was counted between two and nine times. It differs at one base from a far larger clone, so likely a read error. The rearrangement links TRBV7-3 to TRBJ1-2; D is possibly TRBD1 (6 bases). V lost 2 bases to trimming and J lost 6 bases, with 10 bases between them. This CDR3 contains 13 residues. Per the germline V gene, CDR1 is SGHTA and CDR2 is FQGTGA. The CDR3 DNA reads TGTGCCAGCAGCTTAGGGGGCATGGATGGCTACACCTTC. Protein product: CASSLGGMDGYTF.

This clone has only a few counts. J is TRBJ1-6 and V is TRBV5-6; tentatively, D is TRBD1 (6 bases). Trimming removed 4 bases from V and 0 bases from J, with 8 bases in between. Germline V gene lookup returns CDR1 SGHDT and CDR2 YYEEEE. This CDR3 is built from 15 residues. The CDR3: CASSLTGSYNSPLHF. The CDR3 DNA sequence: TGTGCCAGCAGCCTGACAGGCTCCTATAATTCACCCCTCCACTTT.

The chain uses TRBV5-1 and TRBJ2-7, with a weak D call TRBD1 (6 bases). The CDR3 covers 14 residues. V lost 0 bases to trimming and J lost 2 bases, with 9 bases between them. Germline values: CDR1 SGHRS, CDR2 YFSETQ. Written as DNA, the CDR3 is TGCGCCAGCAGCTTGGACCCAGGGGCCTACGAGCAGTACTTC. This encodes CASSLDPGAYEQYF.

This chain links TRBV28 with TRBJ1-2, with D possibly matching TRBD1 (6 bases). CDR1 is MDHEN, CDR2 SYDVKM, per germline. The CDR3 sequence is 14 residues long. Trimming left V 6 bases short and J 5 bases short, with 16 bases between. The CDR3 sequence: CASSEGRGFYGYTF. The CDR3 DNA sequence: TGTGCCAGCAGCGAGGGCAGGGGTTTTTATGGCTACACCTTC.

The CDR3 sequence: CASSLGAAYEQYF. CDR3 nucleotide sequence: TGTGCCAGCAGCCTGGGGGCTGCCTACGAGCAGTACTTC. The chain carries TRBV5-4 and TRBJ2-7; a possible D gene is TRBD1 (6 bases). CDR1 and CDR2 from the germline V gene are SGHNT and YYREEE (reference sequence). The CDR3 is made up of 13 amino acids. V lost 4 bases and J lost 2, with 10 bases in between.

The chain couples TRBV5-4 to TRBJ2-7, with TRBD1 matching over 11 bases. With V trimmed by 0 bases and J by 3 bases, 2 bases remained unmatched. Germline assignment: CDR1 SGHNT and CDR2 YYREEE (reference sequence). The CDR3 loop spans 15 amino acids. The CDR3 spells CASSLGDRGFYEQYF. CDR3 sequence (DNA): TGTGCCAGCAGCTTGGGGGACAGGGGGTTCTACGAGCAGTACTTC.

The chain has TRBV7-6 and TRBJ1-5; 8 bases align to TRBD1. Unmatched junction bases numbered 7, after V lost 3 bases and J lost 6 bases. CDR3 length: 15 residues. CDR1 is SGHVS, CDR2 FNYEAQ, per germline. The CDR3 DNA follows: TGTGCCAGCAGCTTGGGAGACAGGGGACGTCAGCCCCAGCATTTT. This sequence encodes CASSLGDRGRQPQHF.

This clone was seen more than once but under ten times. In DNA form, the CDR3 reads TGTGCCAGCAGTACCTGGACAGGTGCTAATGAAAAACTGTTTTTT. It codes for CASSTWTGANEKLFF. The V and J genes are TRBV27 and TRBJ1-4; TRBD1 agrees at 7 bases. The length of the CDR3 is 15 residues. V trimming: 5 bases; J trimming: 3 bases; junction bases outside the gene matches: 6. Germline V gene data show CDR1 as MNHEY and CDR2 as SMNVEV (reference sequence).

The chain couples TRBV19 to TRBJ1-5, with 8 bases lining up with TRBD1. The CDR3 is 17 residues long. Germline V lookup: CDR1 LNHDA, CDR2 SQIVND (reference sequence). Trimming removed 4 bases from V and 1 base from J; junction bases left unmatched: 9. The CDR3 DNA is TGTGCCAGTAGTAACTCGAGACAGGGGAAAAGCAATCAGCCCCAGCATTTT. Translating it yields CASSNSRQGKSNQPQHF.

V and J are TRBV28 and TRBJ1-1; possible D gene TRBD1, 5 bases. The CDR3 sequence is 13 residues long. The V and J ends lost 11 bases and 1 base respectively, with 14 bases between them. Germline CDR1 reads MDHEN; CDR2 reads SYDVKM. The CDR3 nucleotides read TGTGCCGGCCGACAGTTTTCGAACACTGAAGCTTTCTTT. Protein: CAGRQFSNTEAFF. Supplemented by reference TRBV28 and TRBJ1-1, the full variable domain reads DVKVTQSSRYLVKRTGEKVFLECVQDMDHENMFWYRQDPGLGLRLIYFSYDVKMKEKGDIPEGYSVSREKKERFSLILESASTNQTSMYLCAGRQFSNTEAFFGQGTRLTVV.